Following are 11 T cell receptor beta chains from one sample sequenced in a study. MiXCR, applied by TCRdb to the RT-PCR reads, yields one record per CDR3 protein. Among about 700,000 distinct CDR3 sequences listed, 12% to 15% were seen once. The specimen sequenced was memory CD4+ T cells from blood. The receptor source for this set is a female donor in good health, serving as a healthy control.

The chain recombines TRBV6-1 with TRBJ1-2, with D unclear. The CDR3 extends over 13 amino acids. V lost 4 bases, J lost 7 bases, and 13 bases lay in between. Germline CDR1 MNHNS, CDR2 SASEGT. The CDR3 region has the DNA TGTGCCAGCAGTGTCTCTATCCAGAGTGGCTACACCTTC. This codes for CASSVSIQSGYTF.

There are a few counts of this clonotype. The genes are TRBV7-2 and TRBJ1-1, with 8 bases fitting TRBD1. V shed 5 bases, J shed 4 bases, and the junction held 9 bases outside the gene matches. The CDR3 length is 15 residues. The germline CDR1 and CDR2 sequences are SGHTA and FQGNSA. The CDR3 loop reads CASSVVRGRGTEAFF. For the CDR3, the DNA is TGTGCCAGCAGCGTAGTCAGGGGGCGCGGCACTGAAGCTTTCTTT. Filled out from reference TRBV7-2 and TRBJ1-1, the complete variable domain reads GAGVSQSPSNKVTEKGKDVELRCDPISGHTALYWYRQSLGQGLEFLIYFQGNSAPDKSGLPSDRFSAERTGGSVSTLTIQRTQQEDSAVYLCASSVVRGRGTEAFFGQGTRLTVV.

This clonotype was detected ten times or more. The chain couples TRBV5-1 to TRBJ1-2; no clear D. The CDR3 is 14 amino acids. CDR1 and CDR2 from the germline V gene are SGHRS and YFSETQ. Between the trimmed V and J ends, which lost 0 bases and 2 bases, there was a span of 8 bases. The CDR3: CASSLGPGNYGYTF. The CDR3 DNA reads as TGCGCCAGCAGCTTGGGTCCAGGAAACTATGGCTACACCTTC.

This clonotype turned up a few times. The chain employs TRBV6-1 and TRBJ2-1, with TRBD2 matching over 9 bases. Germline CDR1 MNHNS, CDR2 SASEGT. This CDR3 is 16 amino acids long. With 5 bases clipped from V and 6 bases from J, the junction kept 11 bases outside the gene matches. The CDR3 here is CASSYELAGGRNEQFF. CDR3 in DNA: TGTGCCAGCAGTTATGAACTTGCGGGAGGGCGCAATGAGCAGTTCTTC.

This clonotype was observed at least ten times. V and J are TRBV20-1 and TRBJ1-1, with 7 positions matching TRBD1. Looked up from germline, CDR1 is DFQATT and CDR2 is SNEGSKA (reference sequence). Trimming cost V 8 bases and J 4 bases; bases outside gene matches: 13. The CDR3 is 14 residues long. Here the CDR3 DNA reads TGCAGTAGCCCCAGAAGGGGGCTTGGCACTGAAGCTTTCTTT. Translation: CSSPRRGLGTEAFF.

The chain uses TRBV20-1 and TRBJ1-5; D remains unclear. Germline-derived CDR1 and CDR2 are DFQATT and SNEGSKA (reference sequence). The CDR3 covers 13 residues. Trimming took off 3 bases at V and 3 bases at J, with 9 bases between the two ends. The CDR3, as DNA: TGCAGTGCTAGTTTTCAGATCAATCAGCCCCAGCATTTT. Its protein is CSASFQINQPQHF.

This chain links TRBV24-1 with TRBJ2-3; D not certain. The CDR3 is made up of 14 amino acids. The V gene lost 3 bases and the J gene lost 3 bases, with 9 bases spanning the gap. Germline V gives CDR1 KGHDR, CDR2 SFDVKD. The CDR3 is CATSDPPSTDTQYF. CDR3 nucleotide sequence: TGTGCCACCAGTGATCCGCCTTCGACAGATACGCAGTATTTT.

The table lists this clonotype with many counts. The chain links TRBV5-5 to TRBJ1-5, with a weak D call TRBD1 (5 bases). The V and J ends lost 3 bases and 5 bases respectively, with 21 bases between them. Germline V lookup: CDR1 SGHKS, CDR2 YYEKEE (reference sequence). The CDR3 has 17 amino acids. The CDR3: CASSSTRDPRRDQPQHF. The CDR3 bases are TGTGCCAGCAGCTCGACGAGGGACCCCCGGAGGGATCAGCCCCAGCATTTT.

This clonotype was seen more than once but under ten times. This chain connects TRBV29-1 to TRBJ2-2; D gene uncertain. The CDR3 consists of 11 residues. Germline loops: CDR1 SQVTM, CDR2 ANQGSEA. The V end was cut by 7 bases, the J end by 7 bases, with 10 bases between. CDR3 amino acids: CSAIIVGELFF. The CDR3 coding sequence is TGCAGCGCTATTATTGTCGGGGAGCTGTTTTTT.

This rearrangement joins TRBV20-1 to TRBJ2-1; 9 nucleotides agree with TRBD2. V trimming: 0 bases; J trimming: 10 bases; junction bases outside the gene matches: 16. The CDR3 runs 17 residues. CDR1 and CDR2 (germline): DFQATT, SNEGSKA (reference sequence). The CDR3 nucleotides read TGCAGTGCTAGAGATTGGAGCGGGGGGACCTCATACATAGAGCAGTTCTTC. Its translation is CSARDWSGGTSYIEQFF.

The J gene is TRBJ2-3, the V gene TRBV24-1; 9 bases are a match to TRBD1. With 5 bases clipped from V and 4 bases from J, the junction kept 9 bases outside the gene matches. The CDR3 consists of 16 residues. The germline V gene has CDR1 KGHDR and CDR2 SFDVKD. CDR3 DNA sequence: TGTGCCACCAGTGGCGCGACAGGGGGAACGGCAGATACGCAGTATTTT. It codes for CATSGATGGTADTQYF.